Listed below are T cell receptor beta chains from one sample, sequenced in a study of human T cells and chemical hapten exposure. TCRdb reprocessed the RACE reads with MiXCR, giving one entry per CDR3 protein. The sample yields roughly 380,000 distinct CDR3 sequences, nearly 6.5% seen once. The sample was whole blood, taken in connection with sensitization to the hapten diphenylcyclopropenone (DPC). Receptors originate from a woman aged 18-29 years with alopecia areata. Some clones in this sample may be carry-over from other donors' samples. The CDR3 runs from the conserved cysteine through the conserved F or W. Each record gives: V gene, CDR3 length, clone size, D gene, J gene, CDR3 protein, CDR3 DNA. The D gene is left open where the match is weak. Some rows mark clone size as missing; the rest say once, few, many or name a class of expanded clone.

>TRBV27|13|few|TRBD2|TRBJ2-1
CASSLGLVNEQFF
TGTGCCAGCAGCCTAGGACTAGTTAATGAGCAGTTCTTC
>TRBV29-1|12|many|-|TRBJ2-7
CSVRPSSYEQYF
TGCAGCGTTAGGCCGAGCTCCTACGAGCAGTACTTC
>TRBV7-2|17|few|TRBD2|TRBJ2-1
CASSSRASGALYNEQFF
TGTGCCAGCAGCTCGAGGGCTAGCGGGGCCCTCTACAATGAGCAGTTCTTC
>TRBV7-9|13|many|-|TRBJ1-5
CASEGDSNQPQHF
TGTGCCAGCGAAGGGGATAGCAATCAGCCCCAGCATTTT
>TRBV6-5|14|-|TRBD1|TRBJ2-7
CASSSIRGRREQYF
TGTGCCAGCAGTTCTATCAGGGGGCGACGGGAGCAGTACTTC
>TRBV20-1|15|many|-|TRBJ1-1
CSSRGELGMNTEAFF
TGCAGTTCGAGGGGGGAACTGGGGATGAACACTGAAGCTTTCTTT
>TRBV29-1|11|many|-|TRBJ1-5
CSVECNQPQHF
TGCAGCGTTGAGTGTAACCAGCCCCAGCATTTT
>TRBV20-1|17|few|TRBD1|TRBJ1-1
CSARAGQGREMNTEAFF
TGCAGTGCTAGAGCGGGACAGGGGAGGGAGATGAACACTGAAGCTTTCTTT
>TRBV18|13|many|TRBD1|TRBJ1-1
CATLFTGGVGAFF
TGTGCCACCCTTTTTACAGGGGGTGTAGGAGCTTTCTTT
>TRBV29-1|15|-|TRBD2|TRBJ2-1
CSAGLVNSSYNEQFF
TGCAGCGCTGGACTAGTAAACAGCTCCTACAATGAGCAGTTCTTC
>TRBV6-6|16|-|-|TRBJ1-2
CASNYFPRGDTYGYTF
TGTGCCAGCAATTACTTCCCCAGGGGCGATACCTATGGCTACACCTTC
>TRBV6-4|17|many|TRBD1|TRBJ2-2
CASSVDRVILLAGELFF
TGTGCCAGCAGTGTCGACAGGGTGATCCTTCTGGCCGGGGAGCTGTTTTTT
>TRBV7-9|14|few|-|TRBJ1-1
CASSLGRGLGEAFF
TGTGCCAGCAGCTTGGGAAGAGGGTTAGGTGAAGCTTTCTTT
>TRBV7-2|13|many|-|TRBJ1-5
CASSVTSNQPQHF
TGTGCCAGCAGCGTAACCAGCAATCAGCCCCAGCATTTT
>TRBV27|15|-|-|TRBJ1-5
CASSASTGGNQPQHF
TGTGCCAGCAGTGCCTCGACAGGCGGCAATCAGCCCCAGCATTTT
>TRBV20-1|13|-|-|TRBJ1-5
CSASSVSNQPQHF
TGCAGTGCTAGTTCAGTTAGCAATCAGCCCCAGCATTTT
>TRBV5-1|16|few|-|TRBJ2-5
CASSGGTTARGETQYF
TGCGCCAGCAGCGGAGGGACTACCGCCAGGGGTGAGACCCAGTACTTC
>TRBV6-1|16|few|TRBD1|TRBJ1-5
CATNRPGTVSNQPQHF
TGTGCCACCAACCGACCAGGGACAGTTAGCAATCAGCCCCAGCATTTT
>TRBV12-3/TRBV12-4|16|many|TRBD1|TRBJ1-6
CASSPRTGERNSPLHF
TGTGCCAGCAGTCCCCGGACAGGGGAGAGGAACTCACCCCTCCACTTT
>TRBV12-3/TRBV12-4|16|few|-|TRBJ1-3
CASIPTGTWVGNTIYF
TGTGCCAGCATTCCGACCGGGACCTGGGTCGGAAACACCATATATTTT
>TRBV29-1|12|many|TRBD1|TRBJ1-1
CSGQGLNTEAFF
TGCAGCGGACAGGGGTTGAACACTGAAGCTTTCTTT
>TRBV24-1|16|many|TRBD1|TRBJ2-6
CATKATGGVGANVLTF
TGTGCCACGAAAGCCACAGGGGGCGTTGGGGCCAACGTCCTGACTTTC
>TRBV27|14|-|-|TRBJ2-3
CASRILLGTDTQYF
TGTGCCAGCAGGATTTTGCTAGGCACAGATACGCAGTATTTT
>TRBV7-2|15|-|-|TRBJ2-5
CASSSQWGIQETQYF
TGTGCCAGCAGCTCTCAGTGGGGAATCCAAGAGACCCAGTACTTC
>TRBV2|14|-|-|TRBJ1-1
CASSARPVGTEAFF
TGTGCCAGCAGTGCAAGGCCTGTGGGCACTGAAGCTTTCTTT
>TRBV27|15|-|TRBD1|TRBJ1-5
CASRSGQISNQPQHF
TGTGCCAGCAGATCGGGACAGATTAGCAATCAGCCCCAGCATTTT
>TRBV6-2/TRBV6-3|12|few|-|TRBJ2-7
CASSSTSYEQYF
TGTGCCAGCAGTAGTACAAGCTACGAGCAGTACTTC
>TRBV2|12|few|-|TRBJ1-1
CASSELGFEAFF
TGTGCCAGCAGTGAATTGGGCTTTGAAGCTTTCTTT
>TRBV5-1|15|-|TRBD1|TRBJ2-7
CASSTTPTGAAEQYF
TGCGCCAGCAGCACAACACCGACAGGGGCAGCCGAGCAGTACTTC
>TRBV27|16|many|TRBD1|TRBJ1-2
CASSHIQGSNFYGYTF
TGTGCCAGCAGTCACATACAGGGGTCCAACTTCTATGGCTACACCTTC
>TRBV6-5|15|many|-|TRBJ2-1
CASSWSGPLGNEQFF
TGTGCCAGCAGTTGGTCGGGCCCACTAGGGAATGAGCAGTTCTTC
>TRBV5-1|15|few|-|TRBJ2-1
CASSLGTFSYNEQFF
TGCGCCAGCAGCTTGGGGACGTTCTCCTACAATGAGCAGTTCTTC
>TRBV5-1|14|many|TRBD1|TRBJ1-5
CASSLGTGEQPQHF
TGCGCCAGCAGCTTGGGGACAGGGGAACAGCCCCAGCATTTT
>TRBV6-2/TRBV6-3|18|many|-|TRBJ2-1
CASSYEIGRGEEFNEQFF
TGTGCCAGCAGCTACGAGATTGGGAGGGGGGAAGAATTCAATGAGCAGTTCTTC
>TRBV7-9|15|-|-|TRBJ2-5
CASSLVPSGEETQYF
TGTGCCAGCAGCTTAGTTCCGTCCGGGGAGGAGACCCAGTACTTC
>TRBV7-2|16|many|-|TRBJ1-3
CASSLVWTASGNTIYF
TGTGCCAGCAGCTTAGTCTGGACAGCATCTGGAAACACCATATATTTT
>TRBV18|13|many|-|TRBJ1-1
CASSPRRNTEAFF
TGTGCCAGCTCACCGAGGCGGAACACTGAAGCTTTCTTT
>TRBV11-2|14|many|TRBD1|TRBJ1-5
CASSDRGGGQPQHF
TGTGCCAGCAGCGACAGGGGAGGAGGACAGCCCCAGCATTTT
>TRBV12-3/TRBV12-4|13|many|TRBD1|TRBJ1-2
CASSQTGGYGYTF
TGTGCCAGCAGCCAAACAGGGGGCTATGGCTACACCTTC
>TRBV7-9|16|few|-|TRBJ2-1
CASSTRQPNTYNEQFF
TGTGCCAGCAGCACGCGACAGCCCAATACCTACAATGAGCAGTTCTTC
>TRBV28|13|many|-|TRBJ2-7
CASSSLRRNEQYF
TGTGCCAGCAGTTCTCTAAGGAGAAACGAGCAGTACTTC
>TRBV12-3/TRBV12-4|15|-|TRBD2|TRBJ2-7
CASSLRGGLGSKQYF
TGTGCCAGCAGTTTACGGGGGGGGCTGGGTAGCAAGCAGTACTTC
>TRBV6-2/TRBV6-3|14|few|-|TRBJ2-1
CASSRPTSWPEQFF
TGTGCCAGCAGCCGCCCCACTAGCTGGCCTGAGCAGTTCTTC
>TRBV9|14|many|-|TRBJ1-1
CASSVETGVTEAFF
TGTGCCAGCAGCGTAGAGACGGGGGTCACTGAAGCTTTCTTT
>TRBV7-3|15|many|-|TRBJ1-1
CASSLTIGGSTEAFF
TGTGCCAGCAGCTTAACTATTGGCGGGAGCACTGAAGCTTTCTTT
>TRBV21-1|19|many|-|TRBJ2-4
CASSTNRGRRRLAKNIQYF
TGTGCCAGCAGCACGAACAGGGGGAGGAGGAGGTTAGCCAAAAACATTCAGTACTTC